Reported below is one TCR beta chain. The antigen this receptor binds is unknown. Base quality data are lacking; no much larger clone is found one base away. The immunoSEQ Assay, a bias-controlled multiplex PCR, was used to amplify TCRbeta CDR3 regions from genomic DNA. The authors' analysis ran thus. The number of nucleated cells in each sample was estimated by amplification of reference gene primers within the assay. To quantify the absolute abundance of each unique TCRbeta CDR3 rearrangement, sequence reads were collapsed and filtered. Productive Simpson clonality was computed per sample as the square root of Simpson's diversity index over productive rearrangements. TCRdb obtained this table from immuneACCESS and retained in-frame rearrangements with V and J assigned. These tables miss some clones; where compared with another copy, unresolved V genes account for less than half of the shortfall, and the remainder is unexplained. The V and J calls and clone size are taken from that table; D and trimming were inferred from the DNA. The sample table shows roughly 330,000 clones, and 80% to 90% are seen once. The ten largest clones add up to about 10% of the sample.

This specimen comes from a study of blood T cell repertoires in COVID-19 (dated by TCRdb to the early 2020s). The study in broad terms: The collaborator samples originated in the United States, Italy and Spain and spanned the acute and convalescent phases of COVID-19. The prospective study material was composed of cDNA or gDNA derived from T cells, B-cell-depleted T cells, or PBMCs. Subjects who had been exposed to COVID-19, were actively infected with it, or had recovered from it provided the deeply sampled blood TCRbeta repertoires that made up the dataset. The repertoires were released in a freely available public database intended as a resource for research on the immune response to SARS-CoV-2. The samples were drawn from the first 160 participants of the ongoing ImmuneRACE study and from over a thousand subjects provided by 6 global collaborators. A de-identified subject ID, COVID-19 status, age in years and sex were almost always included in the sample metadata. Where available, HLA class I and class II types were obtained from metadata supplied by the sample provider rather than from assay-based typing. Overall results and qualifications from the work: The amount of clinical and demographic metadata varied by source and participant and was provided uncurated.

Including cysteine and phenylalanine, the CDR3 has 16 amino acids. Kept here is only the CDR3 DNA, which spans 48 bases and is read in frame from base 1. V has 2 bases trimmed and J has 5 bases trimmed; junction bases matching no gene number 6. Per the germline V gene, SGHVS is the CDR1 and FQNEAQ is the CDR2. Enrolling through a virtual design, the prospective study's participants ranged in age from roughly 18 to 95 years and lived across about two dozen United States geographic areas. To assign participants to cohorts, the prospective study relied on clinical history that participants themselves reported in a screening survey and a study questionnaire. Recovered participants in ImmuneRACE Cohort 3 were defined by two consecutive negative NP/OP PCR tests, clearance by a healthcare professional, or resolution of symptoms. In the prospective study, whole blood, serum and a nasopharyngeal or oropharyngeal swab were collected from each participant by mobile phlebotomists. Participants in the prospective study had the option to provide additional blood draws and questionnaires over a roughly 2-month period. Blood samples from the prospective study were shipped frozen or at room temperature prior to DNA extraction.

The TCR comes from a young woman who had recovered from COVID-19. The chain employs TRBV7-8 and TRBJ1-5, and 10 junctional nucleotides match TRBD1. The sample consisted of PBMCs or T cells enriched from blood (not recorded which). The CDR3 protein sequence reads: CASSLSGGQGDQPQHF. The nucleotide sequence is given as TGTGCCAGCAGCTTAAGTGGAGGACAGGGGGATCAGCCCCAGCATTTT.